This T cell receptor (beta chain) was profiled in a study of brain T cells in children with intractable seizures. Clones were sequenced by immunoSEQ multiplex PCR, and TCRdb holds only the in-frame ones, with some missing. The sample has about 76,000 clones, about 92% seen once. Before surgery, patients took at least one anti-epileptic drug. Trimming cost V 5 bases and J 12 bases; bases outside gene matches: 13. The CDR3 spans 13 residues. CDR1 is SEHNR and CDR2 is FQNEAQ in the germline V gene (reference sequence). The source was peripheral blood, collected at surgery. J is TRBJ2-7 and V is TRBV7-9; TRBD2 matches at 7 bases. The sequence derives from a boy in the first two years of life with tuberous sclerosis and intractable seizures. CDR3: CASSDGTTLTAYF. The CDR3 DNA reads TGTGCCAGCAGCGACGGGACTACCTTAACGGCGTACTTC.